What follows is one T cell receptor (beta chain) and its context. Its antigen is unknown. No clone much larger than this one lies a single base away; base qualities are absent. The library came from 5' RACE. The data were produced on an Illumina HiSeq 2500. A second 7 to 11 cycle PCR used a sample-barcoded 5' primer and a J-beta primer mix. A template-switch 5' adaptor carrying 12 random nucleotides introduced a unique molecular identifier onto each TCR beta cDNA molecule. Each sample yielded at least 3 million CDR3-containing paired-end reads. All of the RNA was converted into first-strand cDNA using the Mint cDNA synthesis kit, with a TRBC-specific oligonucleotide serving as the primer. After uracil-DNA glycosylase treatment, a first 18-cycle PCR used universal primers M1SS and BC2_uni_R on all cDNA. From the authors' description of their analysis: For normalization, 1 million high-quality reads, each with a distinct molecular identifier, were randomly selected from each sample. Instead of being binned into consensus sequences, reads that shared molecular identifiers were thrown out. MiTCR, run with a Q25 quality threshold and the strictest error-elimination algorithm, handled CDR3 identification, clonotype clustering and error correction. A nonparametric unseen species model with Euler transformation was used to estimate a lower bound on total TCR beta diversity. TCRdb reprocessing: public reads trimmed at Q25 with fastp, clones called with MiXCR, in-frame beta chains kept. Identical CDR3 proteins give one entry, which carries the most common genes and DNA. The V and J calls follow TCRdb's processing rather than the paper's. Recorded for this sample are roughly 1.4 million distinct CDR3 sequences; around 55% of them occurred a single time. The ten largest clones represent 5.5% to 8% of the sample.

Donors were a few dozen systemically healthy Caucasian individuals from Russia aged roughly 6 to 100 years. Approximately 10 milliliters of peripheral blood were collected from each donor into EDTA-treated Vacutainer tubes. Ficoll-Paque density-gradient centrifugation was used to isolate PBMCs, with at least 6.5 million per sample. Total RNA, at least 6 micrograms per sample, was extracted from PBMCs with Trizol reagent. The percentages of naive CD45RAhigh/CD27high T cells were determined by flow cytometry on a PBMC aliquot from every donor. The data were taken from a study of blood T cells in healthy people across ages (dated by TCRdb to the mid-2010s). A note on the overall study: In model experiments, template switching captured about one uniquely barcoded TCR beta cDNA molecule for every two T cells. Donors of different ages were randomly distributed across sequencing lanes to avoid experimental bias. Using deep sequencing normalized with unique cDNA molecular identifiers, the study measured how TCR beta repertoire diversity changes with age. Using the same blood draw, the study looked at two additional independent replicas of 1 million unique cDNA reads for two donors, one aged 18 to 30 and the other aged 80 or older. The donors were split into four age groups: young (average around 16 years), middle-aged (39), aged (over 55) and long-lived (82). The paper's findings and limits, for the study overall: As age increased, observed TCR beta diversity per million T cells dropped in a roughly linear way, and a significant reduction was already evident by age approximately 40. There was a strong correlation between observed TCR beta diversity and the percentage of naive T cells measured by flow cytometry. Compared with the aged group, the long-lived group had more naive CD4+ T cells, fewer expanded clones and increased TCR diversity, suggesting age selection. Estimates of total diversity from one million sequenced T cells were regarded as lower bounds and underestimates. Since profiling was done on bulk unsorted PBMCs, naive and antigen-experienced compartments could not be conclusively compared. Because the CMV infection status of the donors was unknown, age-related changes in expanded clonotypes may potentially have been confounded.

This TCR derives from a man aged 18 to 35 in good health. Material for sequencing was blood.

The CDR3 has the sequence CASSVLAGGNSYNEQYF. The nucleotide sequence reads TGTGCCAGCAGCGTACTAGCGGGAGGGAATTCCTACAATGAGCAGTACTTC. The chain couples TRBV9 to TRBJ2-1; 12 junctional bases match TRBD2. The end of the DNA fits TRBJ2-7 better, so the J call may be wrong. The CDR3 covers 17 residues, taking in both the cysteine and the phenylalanine. Only CDR3 DNA is held: 51 bases, read in frame from base 1. Based on the germline V gene, the CDR1 and CDR2 sequences are SGDLS and YYNGEE.